This is a list of T cell receptor beta chains from one sample in a study of OX40 agonist ivuxolimab in advanced cancers. Using immunoSEQ multiplex PCR, the repertoire was profiled, and TCRdb retains in-frame clones only, with some absent. The data contain 50,000 to 70,000 clones, 87% of them singletons. The input for sequencing was CD4+ or CD8+ T cells sorted from blood, taken in a trial of the OX40 agonist ivuxolimab. These receptors originate from an adult with an advanced solid tumor such as melanoma, head and neck, liver or kidney cancer. Both conserved end residues are part of each CDR3. The D gene is left open where the match is weak. Expanded clones are given a class, and other clones once, few, many or no size at all.

clone size,CDR3 length,V gene,J gene,D gene,CDR3 DNA,CDR3 protein
.,12,TRBV10-3,TRBJ2-2,.,TGTGCCATCAGAAGGGGATCCGGGGAGCTGTTTTTT,CAIRRGSGELFF
.,14,TRBV7-3,TRBJ2-2,.,TGTGCCAGCAGCTCCCAAGGGAACACCGGGGAGCTGTTTTTT,CASSSQGNTGELFF
.,17,TRBV18,TRBJ2-5,TRBD2,TGTGCCAGCTCACTCACCCGGACTAGCGGGGAACGAGAGACCCAGTACTTC,CASSLTRTSGERETQYF
.,19,TRBV9,TRBJ2-6,.,TGTGCCAGCAGCGTAGAAAGAGGGATACAGGGCGCTGGGGCCAACGTCCTGACTTTC,CASSVERGIQGAGANVLTF
.,15,TRBV11-2,TRBJ2-3,.,TGTGCCAGCAGCTTATGGGGTACTAGCACAGATACGCAGTATTTT,CASSLWGTSTDTQYF
.,11,TRBV7-9,TRBJ1-6,.,TGTGCCAGCAGCCGAGATTCACCCCTCCACTTT,CASSRDSPLHF
.,11,TRBV27,TRBJ2-7,TRBD1,TGTGCCAGCTGGGACAGGGACGAGCAGTACTTC,CASWDRDEQYF
few,14,TRBV7-9,TRBJ1-5,.,TGTGCCAGCAGCCAATCAACTAGCAATCAGCCCCAGCATTTT,CASSQSTSNQPQHF
.,14,TRBV15,TRBJ1-1,.,TGTGCCACCAGCAGAGGGACGGGGAACACTGAAGCTTTCTTT,CATSRGTGNTEAFF
.,12,TRBV11-2,TRBJ2-3,.,TGTGCCAGCAGCTCCGGCACAGATACGCAGTATTTT,CASSSGTDTQYF
.,15,TRBV7-8,TRBJ2-5,.,TGTGCCAGCAGCTTAGATCGATTAATGAGAGAGACCCAGTACTTC,CASSLDRLMRETQYF
.,14,TRBV28,TRBJ2-7,.,TGTGCCAGCAGTCCGGGGGGCTTGTCCTACGAGCAGTACTTC,CASSPGGLSYEQYF
.,16,TRBV5-1,TRBJ1-3,.,TGCGCCAGCAGCTTGGGGGCACAGGGTTCGGGAAACACCATATATTTT,CASSLGAQGSGNTIYF
few,13,TRBV19,TRBJ1-2,TRBD1,TGTGCCAGTAGTCCGGACAGGGGGCAGGGCTACACCTTC,CASSPDRGQGYTF
.,15,TRBV5-1,TRBJ1-5,.,TGCGCCAGCAGGGATGGACATAATAGCAATCAGCCCCAGCATTTT,CASRDGHNSNQPQHF
once,13,TRBV2,TRBJ1-1,.,TGTGCCAGTGGGGGGGCAGAGAACACTGAAGCTTTCTTT,CASGGAENTEAFF
.,14,TRBV18,TRBJ1-1,TRBD1,TGTGCCAGCTCACTTCCGGGACAGTTCACTGAAGCTTTCTTT,CASSLPGQFTEAFF
.,15,TRBV7-9,TRBJ2-4,.,TGTGCCAGCAGCTTCGTTGGAACAGCCAAAAACATTCAGTACTTC,CASSFVGTAKNIQYF
.,13,TRBV7-7,TRBJ2-3,.,TGTGCTAGCAGCTTAACGACTAAGGATACGCAGTATTTT,CASSLTTKDTQYF
few,13,TRBV11-3,TRBJ2-7,.,TGTGCCAGCAGCTTAGCTGCAGGGTACGAGCAGTACTTC,CASSLAAGYEQYF
.,17,TRBV4-1,TRBJ2-2,TRBD2,TGCGCCAGCAGCCAAGATCGGCGGGAGGGCCCGGGGGGGGAGCTGTTTTTT,CASSQDRREGPGGELFF
.,13,TRBV28,TRBJ2-7,.,TGTGCCAGCGTACAGGGGGGGTCCTACGAGCAGTACTTC,CASVQGGSYEQYF
.,15,TRBV5-1,TRBJ2-3,TRBD2,TGCGCCAGCAGCCCCGGGACTACCGAAGGCGATACGCAGTATTTT,CASSPGTTEGDTQYF
once,16,TRBV28,TRBJ2-6,.,TGTGCCAGCAGTTTCGCGGACTACTCTGGGGCCAACGTCCTGACTTTC,CASSFADYSGANVLTF
.,14,TRBV19,TRBJ2-1,.,TGTGCCAGTAGGCTAGGGAGTAGCAGGTATGAGCAGTTCTTC,CASRLGSSRYEQFF
.,14,TRBV28,TRBJ2-7,.,TGTGCCAGCAGTTCCGGGGCTTTCTCCTACGAGCAGTACTTC,CASSSGAFSYEQYF
.,15,TRBV28,TRBJ2-1,.,TGTGCCAGCACCCTTGGAACAGCTTCCTACAATGAGCAGTTCTTC,CASTLGTASYNEQFF
.,13,TRBV27,TRBJ1-4,TRBD1,TGTGCCAGCAGGACCACAGGGGGCCGGAAACTGTTTTTT,CASRTTGGRKLFF
.,17,TRBV19,TRBJ2-6,.,TGTGCCAGTAGTATAGGAGGGGGGCTGGCTGGGGCCAACGTCCTGACTTTC,CASSIGGGLAGANVLTF
.,15,TRBV30,TRBJ1-2,TRBD1,TGTGCCTGGAGTGCGCCCGGGACAGCAACGGCACGCTACACCTTC,CAWSAPGTATARYTF
.,13,TRBV27,TRBJ1-2,TRBD1,TGTGCCAGCAGAGATACAGGGGTGGTTGGCTACACCTTC,CASRDTGVVGYTF
once,14,TRBV6-4,TRBJ2-1,.,TGTGCCAGCAGTGCGCAGGGATGGGGGAATGAGCAGTTCTTC,CASSAQGWGNEQFF
.,14,TRBV2,TRBJ1-3,.,TGTGCCAGCAGTGGACGCACCTCTGGAAACACCATATATTTT,CASSGRTSGNTIYF
.,16,TRBV5-1,TRBJ2-3,TRBD2,TGCGCCAGCAGTCCCGGGGGTAGCGGGAGGACAGATACGCAGTATTTT,CASSPGGSGRTDTQYF
.,13,TRBV10-3,TRBJ1-5,.,TGTGCCATCAGTGAGTCGGGGCAGGAAAGCCAGCATTTT,CAISESGQESQHF
once,14,TRBV6-4,TRBJ1-2,TRBD1,TGTGCCAGCAGTCCCGGACAGGGACACTATGGCTACACCTTC,CASSPGQGHYGYTF
.,12,TRBV7-2,TRBJ2-7,.,TGTGCCAGCAGTATTTCGGCTGCCGAGCAGTACTTC,CASSISAAEQYF
.,12,TRBV7-6,TRBJ2-7,.,TGTGCCAGCAGCTTCGGCGGAGGGGAGCAGTACTTC,CASSFGGGEQYF
.,18,TRBV7-8,TRBJ2-6,TRBD2,TGTGCCAGCACCACCCGACTAGCGGGAGGTTCCGGGGCCAACGTCCTGACTTTC,CASTTRLAGGSGANVLTF
.,14,TRBV7-9,TRBJ1-2,TRBD1,TGTGCCAGCAGCTCGGACAGGGGTAACTATGGCTACACCTTC,CASSSDRGNYGYTF
.,15,TRBV2,TRBJ2-7,.,TGTGCCAGCAGCCCAGATAGTGTAAGCTCCTACGAGCAGTACTTC,CASSPDSVSSYEQYF
.,12,TRBV5-4,TRBJ1-2,.,TGTGCCAGCAGCCCTGGGACCTATGGCTACACCTTC,CASSPGTYGYTF
.,16,TRBV11-2,TRBJ2-5,.,TGTGCCAGCAGCTTAGAACAGGGTGGCGGAAAAGAGACCCAGTACTTC,CASSLEQGGGKETQYF
.,15,TRBV5-5,TRBJ2-1,TRBD2,TGTGCCAGCAGCATTAGCGGGAGCCGGTACAATGAGCAGTTCTTC,CASSISGSRYNEQFF
once,14,TRBV7-3,TRBJ2-3,TRBD2,TGTGCCAGCAGTGGGACTAGCGGGACAGATACGCAGTATTTT,CASSGTSGTDTQYF